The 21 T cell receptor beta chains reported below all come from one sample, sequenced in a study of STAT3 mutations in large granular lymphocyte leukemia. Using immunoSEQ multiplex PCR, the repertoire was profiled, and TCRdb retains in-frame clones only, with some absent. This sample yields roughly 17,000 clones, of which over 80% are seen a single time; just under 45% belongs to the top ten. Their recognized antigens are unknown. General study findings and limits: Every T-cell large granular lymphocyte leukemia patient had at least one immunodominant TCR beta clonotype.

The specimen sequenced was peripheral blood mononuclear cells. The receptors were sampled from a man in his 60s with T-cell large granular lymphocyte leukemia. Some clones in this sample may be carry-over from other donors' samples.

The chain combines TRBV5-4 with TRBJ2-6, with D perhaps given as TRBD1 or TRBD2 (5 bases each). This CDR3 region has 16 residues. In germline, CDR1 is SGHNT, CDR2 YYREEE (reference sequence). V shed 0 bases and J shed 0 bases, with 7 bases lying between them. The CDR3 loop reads CASSLEGSSGANVLTF. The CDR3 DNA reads TGTGCCAGCAGCTTGGAGGGGAGCTCTGGGGCCAACGTCCTGACTTTC.

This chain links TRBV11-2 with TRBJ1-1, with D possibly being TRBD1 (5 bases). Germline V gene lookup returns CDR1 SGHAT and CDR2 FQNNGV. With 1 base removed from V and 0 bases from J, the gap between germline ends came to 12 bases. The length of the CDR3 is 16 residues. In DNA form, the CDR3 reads TGTGCCAGCAGCTTAGTCCGGGGCACGATGAACACTGAAGCTTTCTTT. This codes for CASSLVRGTMNTEAFF.

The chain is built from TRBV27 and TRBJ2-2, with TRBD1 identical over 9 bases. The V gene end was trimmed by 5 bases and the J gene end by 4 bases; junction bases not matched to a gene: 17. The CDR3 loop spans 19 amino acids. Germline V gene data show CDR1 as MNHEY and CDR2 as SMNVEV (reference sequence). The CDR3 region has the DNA TGTGCCAGCAGTCCGGAATTCCCGGGACAGGGTTTGGGCACCGGGGAGCTGTTTTTT. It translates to CASSPEFPGQGLGTGELFF.

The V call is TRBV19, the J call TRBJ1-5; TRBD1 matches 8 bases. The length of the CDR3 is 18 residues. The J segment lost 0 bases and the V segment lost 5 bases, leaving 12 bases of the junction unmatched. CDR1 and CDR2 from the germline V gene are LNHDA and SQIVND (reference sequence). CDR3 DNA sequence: TGTGCCAGTAGTTCGACGATTAACAGGGGGTCTAGCAATCAGCCCCAGCATTTT. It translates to CASSSTINRGSSNQPQHF.

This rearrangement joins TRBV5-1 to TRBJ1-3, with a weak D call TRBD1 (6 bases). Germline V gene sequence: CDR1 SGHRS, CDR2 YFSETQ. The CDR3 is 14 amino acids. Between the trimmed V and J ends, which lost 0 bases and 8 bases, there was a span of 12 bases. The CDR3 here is CASSLAGAGDTIYF. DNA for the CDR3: TGCGCCAGCAGCTTGGCGGGGGCTGGGGACACCATATATTTT.

CDR3 sequence: CASSSPRTDTQYF. For the CDR3, the DNA is TGTGCCAGCAGTTCCCCCCGCACAGATACGCAGTATTTT. V usage is TRBV6-5 and J usage is TRBJ2-3; D is unclear. Per the germline V gene, CDR1 is MNHEY and CDR2 is SVGAGI. Trimming took 4 bases from V and 1 from J, leaving 6 bases between them. CDR3 length: 13 residues.

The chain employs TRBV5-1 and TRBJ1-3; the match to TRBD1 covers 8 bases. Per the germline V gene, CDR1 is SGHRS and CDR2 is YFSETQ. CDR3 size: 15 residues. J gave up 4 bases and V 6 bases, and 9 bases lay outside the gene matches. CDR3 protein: CASTSSTGDGNTIYF. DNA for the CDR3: TGCGCCAGCACCTCCTCGACAGGGGACGGAAACACCATATATTTT.

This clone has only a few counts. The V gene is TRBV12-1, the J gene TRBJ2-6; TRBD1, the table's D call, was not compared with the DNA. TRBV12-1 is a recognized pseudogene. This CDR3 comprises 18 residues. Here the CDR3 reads CASSRLSVGQSRANVLTF. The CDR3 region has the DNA TGTGCCAGCAGCAGGTTATCTGTAGGACAAAGTCGGGCCAACGTCCTGACTTTC.

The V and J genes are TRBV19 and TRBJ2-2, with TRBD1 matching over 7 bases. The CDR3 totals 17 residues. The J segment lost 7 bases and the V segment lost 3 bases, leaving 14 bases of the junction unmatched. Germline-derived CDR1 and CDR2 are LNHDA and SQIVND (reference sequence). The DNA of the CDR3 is TGTGCCAGTAGTATTGAGTTTGGGACAGCAGTAATCGGGGAGCTGTTTTTT. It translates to CASSIEFGTAVIGELFF.

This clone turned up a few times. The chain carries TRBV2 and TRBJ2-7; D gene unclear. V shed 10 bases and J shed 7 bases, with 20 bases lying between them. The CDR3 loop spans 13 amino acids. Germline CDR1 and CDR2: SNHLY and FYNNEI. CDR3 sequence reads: CATLPDTLREQYF. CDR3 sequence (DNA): TGTGCCACCTTACCCGACACCTTGCGGGAGCAGTACTTC.

CDR3 in DNA: TGTGCCAGCTCACGCGGACTAGCCGCCGGGTCCGGGGAGCTGTTTTTT. It translates to CASSRGLAAGSGELFF. This chain connects TRBV18 to TRBJ2-2; 8 bases map to TRBD2. Germline CDR1 is KGHSH and CDR2 is LQKENI. V trimming: 4 bases; J trimming: 6 bases; junction bases outside the gene matches: 10. The CDR3 is 16 residues long.

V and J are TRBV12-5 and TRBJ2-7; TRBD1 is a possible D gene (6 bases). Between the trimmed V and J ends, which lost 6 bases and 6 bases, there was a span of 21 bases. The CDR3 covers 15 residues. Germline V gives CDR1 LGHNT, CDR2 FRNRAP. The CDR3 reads CASGPTDRGRGEQYF. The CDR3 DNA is TGTGCTAGTGGGCCAACGGACAGAGGCAGGGGCGAGCAGTACTTC.

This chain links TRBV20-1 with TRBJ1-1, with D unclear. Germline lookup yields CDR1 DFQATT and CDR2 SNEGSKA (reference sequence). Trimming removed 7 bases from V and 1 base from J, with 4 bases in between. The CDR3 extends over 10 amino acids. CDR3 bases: TGCAGTGGCACGAACACTGAAGCTTTCTTT. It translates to CSGTNTEAFF.

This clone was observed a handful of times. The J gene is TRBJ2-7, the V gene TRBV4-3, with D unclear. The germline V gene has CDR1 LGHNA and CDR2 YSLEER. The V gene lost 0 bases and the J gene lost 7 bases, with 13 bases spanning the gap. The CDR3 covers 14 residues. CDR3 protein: CASSQDPTPGEQYF. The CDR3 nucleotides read TGCGCCAGCAGCCAAGATCCGACCCCGGGTGAGCAGTACTTC.

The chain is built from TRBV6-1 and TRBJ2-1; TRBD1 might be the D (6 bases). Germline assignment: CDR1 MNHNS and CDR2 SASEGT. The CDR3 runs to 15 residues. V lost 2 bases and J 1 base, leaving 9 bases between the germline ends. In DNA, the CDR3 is TGTGCCAGCAGTGAAACGAGGGGGTCCTACAATGAGCAGTTCTTC. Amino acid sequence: CASSETRGSYNEQFF.

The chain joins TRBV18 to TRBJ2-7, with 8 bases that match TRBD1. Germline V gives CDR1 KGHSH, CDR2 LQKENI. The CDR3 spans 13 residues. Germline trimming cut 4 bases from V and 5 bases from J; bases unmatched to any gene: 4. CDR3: CASSQGQGNEQYF. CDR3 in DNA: TGTGCCAGCTCACAAGGACAGGGTAACGAGCAGTACTTC.

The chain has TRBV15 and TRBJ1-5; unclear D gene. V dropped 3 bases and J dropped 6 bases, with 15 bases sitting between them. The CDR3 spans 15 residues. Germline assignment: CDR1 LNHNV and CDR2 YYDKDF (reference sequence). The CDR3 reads CATSRYKAGAQPQHF. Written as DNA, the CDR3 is TGTGCCACCAGCAGGTATAAGGCAGGAGCTCAGCCCCAGCATTTT.

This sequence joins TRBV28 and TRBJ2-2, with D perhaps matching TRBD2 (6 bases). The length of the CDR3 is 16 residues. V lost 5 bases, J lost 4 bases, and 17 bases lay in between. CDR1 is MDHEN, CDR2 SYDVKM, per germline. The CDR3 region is CASSPDSGGATGELFF. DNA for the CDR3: TGTGCCAGCAGTCCGGACTCAGGAGGGGCCACCGGGGAGCTGTTTTTT.

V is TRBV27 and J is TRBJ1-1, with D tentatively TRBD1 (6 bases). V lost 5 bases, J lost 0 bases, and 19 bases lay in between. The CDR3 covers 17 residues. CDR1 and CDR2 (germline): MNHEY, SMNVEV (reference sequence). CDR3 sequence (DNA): TGTGCCAGCAGTCCCCTTGGGGGGCAGGTTGTGAACACTGAAGCTTTCTTT. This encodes CASSPLGGQVVNTEAFF.

In nucleotides, the CDR3 is TGTGCCAGCAGCTTAGAAGGGTTGCCGGGGCCGCGCGGAGATACGCAGTATTTT. Residues: CASSLEGLPGPRGDTQYF. The V gene is TRBV7-9, the J gene TRBJ2-3, with D perhaps assigned TRBD1 or TRBD2 (5 bases each). V was pared by 1 base and J by 5 bases, with 22 bases between. Germline CDR1 SEHNR, CDR2 FQNEAQ (reference sequence). The CDR3 length is 18 residues.

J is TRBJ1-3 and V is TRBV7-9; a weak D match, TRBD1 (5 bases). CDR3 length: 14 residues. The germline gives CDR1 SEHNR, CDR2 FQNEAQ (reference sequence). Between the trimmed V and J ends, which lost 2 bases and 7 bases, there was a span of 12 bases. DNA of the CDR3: TGTGCCAGCAGCTTAAGGGGCGGAGGGAACACCATATATTTT. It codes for CASSLRGGGNTIYF.